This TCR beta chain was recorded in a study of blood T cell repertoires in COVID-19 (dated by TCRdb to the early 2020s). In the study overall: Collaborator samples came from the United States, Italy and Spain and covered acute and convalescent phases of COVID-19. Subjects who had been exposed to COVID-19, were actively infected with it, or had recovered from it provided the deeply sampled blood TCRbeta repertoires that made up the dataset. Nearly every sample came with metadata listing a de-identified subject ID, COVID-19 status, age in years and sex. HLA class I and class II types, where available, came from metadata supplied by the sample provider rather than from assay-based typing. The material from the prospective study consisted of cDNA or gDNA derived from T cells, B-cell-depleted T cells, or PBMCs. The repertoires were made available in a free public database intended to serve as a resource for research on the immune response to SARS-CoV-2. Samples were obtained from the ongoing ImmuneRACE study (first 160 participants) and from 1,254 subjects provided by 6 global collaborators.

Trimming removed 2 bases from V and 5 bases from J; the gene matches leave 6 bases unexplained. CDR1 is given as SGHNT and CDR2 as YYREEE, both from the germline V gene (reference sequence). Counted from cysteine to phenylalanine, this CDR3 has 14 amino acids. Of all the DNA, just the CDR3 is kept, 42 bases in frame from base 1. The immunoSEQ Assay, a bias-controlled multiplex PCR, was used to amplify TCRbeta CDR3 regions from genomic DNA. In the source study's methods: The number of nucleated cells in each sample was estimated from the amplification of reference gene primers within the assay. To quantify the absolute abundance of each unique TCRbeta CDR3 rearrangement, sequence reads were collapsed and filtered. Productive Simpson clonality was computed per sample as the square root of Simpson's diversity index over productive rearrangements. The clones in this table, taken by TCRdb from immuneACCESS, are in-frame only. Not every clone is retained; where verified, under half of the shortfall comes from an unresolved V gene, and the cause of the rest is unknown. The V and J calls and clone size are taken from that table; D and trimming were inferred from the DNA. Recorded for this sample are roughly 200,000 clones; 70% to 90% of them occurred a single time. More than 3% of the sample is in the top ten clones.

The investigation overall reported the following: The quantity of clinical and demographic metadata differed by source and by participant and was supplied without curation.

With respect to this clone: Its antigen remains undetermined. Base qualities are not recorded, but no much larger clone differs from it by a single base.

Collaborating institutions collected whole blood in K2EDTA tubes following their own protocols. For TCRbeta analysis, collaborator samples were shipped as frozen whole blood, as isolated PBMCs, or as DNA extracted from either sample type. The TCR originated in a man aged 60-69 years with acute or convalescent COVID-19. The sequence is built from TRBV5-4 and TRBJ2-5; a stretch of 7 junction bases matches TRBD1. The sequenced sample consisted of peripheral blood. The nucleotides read TGTGCCAGCAGCTTAGGCGTCAGGGGGGAGACCCAGTACTTC. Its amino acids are CASSLGVRGETQYF.